This entry lists 23 T cell receptor beta chains sequenced from one sample in a study of blood T cell repertoires in COVID-19. Data came from immunoSEQ multiplex PCR; TCRdb stores just in-frame clones and leaves some out. The table includes about 94,000 clones, about four fifths detected once. Specimen: peripheral blood. Every receptor here comes from a man aged 65-85 years with COVID-19, enrolled during active disease.

The chain employs TRBV9 and TRBJ1-1; possibly TRBD1 for D (5 bases). Germline CDR1 reads SGDLS; CDR2 reads YYNGEE. The CDR3 runs 15 residues. The germline V and J ends were trimmed by 1 base and 6 bases, with 16 bases remaining between them. The CDR3 DNA follows: TGTGCCAGCAGCGTACTCAGGGCTTTGGGCGCTGAAGCTTTCTTT. Translated: CASSVLRALGAEAFF.

The chain couples TRBV21-1 to TRBJ1-4; the table gives TRBD1 as D, unverified against the DNA. TRBV21-1 is a pseudogene segment. This CDR3 comprises 15 residues. The CDR3: CASSLYRVDVGKLFF. The CDR3 DNA reads as TGTGCCAGCAGCCTCTACAGGGTTGACGTTGGAAAACTGTTTTTT.

This clone has just a few counts. The chain has TRBV12-1 and TRBJ2-1; TRBD2, as called in the table, went unchecked against the DNA. TRBV12-1 is tagged as a pseudogene. This CDR3 is built from 21 residues. The DNA for the CDR3 is TGTGCCAGCAGCTTTGTAGCGGGAGGGCCCTTGTTAACGGAGGGCTACAATGAGCAGTTCTTC. Amino acids: CASSFVAGGPLLTEGYNEQFF.

As DNA, the CDR3 is TGTGCCAGCAGTTACCGATGGCTCGCCGGGGAGCTGTTTTTT. It encodes CASSYRWLAGELFF. The chain employs TRBV6-2 or TRBV6-3 and TRBJ2-2; no clear D. The CDR3 totals 14 residues. Germline CDR1 is MNHEY and CDR2 is SVGEGT. V was clipped by 2 bases and J by 6 bases, with 10 bases between them.

V is TRBV25-1 and J is TRBJ1-1; 9 bases match TRBD1. The length of the CDR3 is 17 residues. Germline loops: CDR1 MGHDK, CDR2 SYGVNS. J lost 5 bases, V lost 3 bases, and 13 bases had no gene match. CDR3 in amino acids: CASSESITGGAHTEAFF. The CDR3 bases are TGTGCCAGCAGTGAGTCAATAACAGGGGGCGCTCATACTGAAGCTTTCTTT.

The genes are TRBV7-9 and TRBJ1-6, with TRBD1 identical over 8 bases. The CDR3 contains 14 residues. Looked up from germline, CDR1 is SEHNR and CDR2 is FQNEAQ (reference sequence). Trimming at V came to 5 bases and at J to 9 bases, leaving 6 bases not matched to a gene. In nucleotides, the CDR3 is TGTGCCAGCAGCCTGACAGGGGCATCTTCACCCCTCCACTTT. Residues: CASSLTGASSPLHF.

The genes are TRBV14 and TRBJ2-7; a possible D gene is TRBD2 (6 bases). Trimming took 3 bases from V and 0 from J, leaving 12 bases between them. The CDR3 is 15 residues long. The germline V gene has CDR1 SGHDN and CDR2 FVKESK. The CDR3 sequence is CASSHAGLPSYEQYF. As DNA, the CDR3 is TGTGCCAGCAGCCACGCCGGACTACCCTCCTACGAGCAGTACTTC.

This chain joins TRBV5-1 and TRBJ1-2; a possible D gene is TRBD1 (6 bases). This CDR3 contains 14 residues. Trimming cost V 3 bases and J 6 bases, with 15 bases left between them. CDR1 and CDR2 from the germline V gene are SGHRS and YFSETQ. CDR3 sequence (DNA): TGCGCCAGCAGCTCGTTGCCAGGGGTAGATGGCTACACCTTC. Translating it yields CASSSLPGVDGYTF.

The J gene is TRBJ1-1, the V gene TRBV28; 8 nucleotides agree with TRBD1. Germline CDR1 MDHEN, CDR2 SYDVKM. This CDR3 comprises 15 residues. V dropped 3 bases and J dropped 13; count of bases not matched to a gene: 16. The CDR3 sequence: CASSFDRKDRELDFF. The CDR3 DNA reads TGTGCCAGCAGTTTTGACCGTAAGGACAGGGAGTTGGATTTCTTT.

The rearrangement links TRBV2 to TRBJ2-5; D unresolved. Trimming removed 1 base at V and 6 bases at J, with 15 bases between. CDR1 SNHLY and CDR2 FYNNEI come from the germline V gene. This CDR3 comprises 15 residues. As DNA, the CDR3 is TGTGCCAGCAGTGAAGTCGGTAGCTCACACCAGACCCAGTACTTC. Its translation is CASSEVGSSHQTQYF.

This clone was observed a handful of times. The rearrangement uses TRBV11-2 and TRBJ2-3; unclear D gene. V lost 1 base and J lost 6, with 17 bases in between. Germline assignment: CDR1 SGHAT and CDR2 FQNNGV. The CDR3 has 16 amino acids. The CDR3 loop is CASSLGMVPARDTQYF. CDR3 nucleotides: TGTGCCAGCAGCTTAGGGATGGTCCCCGCGAGGGATACGCAGTATTTT.

The chain employs TRBV7-8 and TRBJ2-7; TRBD2 agrees at 8 bases. Losses at the gene ends were 4 bases for V and 4 bases for J; bases not matched to a gene: 12. Germline lookup yields CDR1 SGHVS and CDR2 FQNEAQ. The length of the CDR3 is 16 residues. CDR3: CASSSPPGGRRYEQYF. The CDR3 nucleotides read TGTGCCAGCAGCTCCCCCCCTGGCGGGAGGCGGTACGAGCAGTACTTC.

The chain has TRBV24-1 and TRBJ2-2, with D possibly TRBD1 on 5 matching bases. The germline V gene encodes CDR1 KGHDR and CDR2 SFDVKD. CDR3 length: 13 amino acids. The V end lost 3 bases, the J end lost 9 bases, and 10 bases lay between the germline ends. CDR3: CATSDPRQRELFF. Written as DNA, the CDR3 is TGTGCCACCAGTGATCCCCGACAGAGGGAGCTGTTTTTT.

This rearrangement joins TRBV28 to TRBJ2-5, with TRBD1 as a possible D gene (6 bases). With 4 bases removed from V and 5 bases from J, the gap between germline ends came to 17 bases. This CDR3 has 15 residues. Germline V gene sequence: CDR1 MDHEN, CDR2 SYDVKM. This CDR3 reads CASSSLGAIGETQYF. DNA of the CDR3: TGTGCCAGCAGTTCCCTGGGGGCGATTGGGGAGACCCAGTACTTC.

The CDR3 is CASSLAPLADTQYF. In DNA, the CDR3 is TGTGCCAGCAGCTTAGCTCCACTGGCAGATACGCAGTATTTT. The chain has TRBV7-6 and TRBJ2-3; D gene ambiguous. This CDR3 has 14 residues. CDR1 and CDR2 from the germline V gene are SGHVS and FNYEAQ. Trimming removed 0 bases at V and 4 bases at J, with 8 bases between.

The chain joins TRBV7-9 to TRBJ1-2; weak D call: TRBD1 (5 bases). This CDR3 spans 14 amino acids. The germline gives CDR1 SEHNR, CDR2 FQNEAQ (reference sequence). Trimming shortened V by 3 bases and J by 5 bases, and 13 bases separated the two germline ends. For the CDR3, the DNA is TGTGCCAGCAGCTTCGGTCAGGGTGTTTATGGCTACACCTTC. Protein: CASSFGQGVYGYTF.

The chain carries TRBV7-9 and TRBJ2-7, with 11 nucleotides matching TRBD2. Germline CDR1 is SEHNR and CDR2 is FQNEAQ (reference sequence). The length of the CDR3 is 15 residues. V lost 5 bases to trimming and J lost 4 bases; unmatched junction nucleotides: 7. CDR3 DNA: TGTGCCAGCAGCATTGGGACTAGCGGAATTTACGAGCAGTACTTC. Its protein is CASSIGTSGIYEQYF.

V is TRBV7-9 and J is TRBJ1-1, with D possibly TRBD1 on 6 matching bases. The germline V gene has CDR1 SEHNR and CDR2 FQNEAQ (reference sequence). Trimming pared 1 base from V and 2 bases from J, leaving 8 bases between. The length of the CDR3 is 14 residues. CDR3: CASSLGTANTEAFF. The CDR3 region has the DNA TGTGCCAGCAGCTTAGGGACAGCTAACACTGAAGCTTTCTTT.

This clone has only one observation. CDR3 protein: CASSVRQLSGNTIYF. The CDR3 DNA reads TGTGCCAGCAGCGTCCGACAGCTCTCTGGAAACACCATATATTTT. The V and J genes are TRBV9 and TRBJ1-3; tentatively, D is TRBD1 (5 bases). Germline-derived CDR1 and CDR2 are SGDLS and YYNGEE. Between the trimmed V and J ends, which lost 2 bases and 0 bases, there was a span of 9 bases. CDR3 length equals 15 residues.

This clone was counted a single time. The V gene is TRBV28, the J gene TRBJ2-3; 13 bases line up with TRBD2. Trimming cost V 6 bases and J 1 base; bases outside gene matches: 13. CDR3 size: 19 residues. CDR1 and CDR2 (germline): MDHEN, SYDVKM. The CDR3 DNA sequence: TGTGCCAGCAGCTGGCTAGGACTAGCGGGAGTCGGGGGCACAGATACGCAGTATTTT. Translating gives CASSWLGLAGVGGTDTQYF.

V is TRBV16 and J is TRBJ1-2; D is uncertain. In germline, CDR1 is KGHSY, CDR2 FQNENV. Trimming pared 2 bases from V and 4 bases from J, leaving 11 bases between. The CDR3 has 14 amino acids. For the CDR3, the DNA is TGTGCCAGCAGCCAAGGAGACGCCCGCTATGGCTACACCTTC. Amino acid sequence: CASSQGDARYGYTF.

V usage is TRBV24-1 and J usage is TRBJ2-1; 12 positions match TRBD2. Germline V gene sequence: CDR1 KGHDR, CDR2 SFDVKD. J lost 7 bases, V lost 9 bases, and 6 bases had no gene match. This CDR3 has 14 residues. The CDR3 sequence is CATSGTSGSNEQFF. DNA for the CDR3: TGTGCCACCTCCGGGACTAGCGGGTCAAATGAGCAGTTCTTC.

The chain combines TRBV30 with TRBJ1-1, with a possible D match to TRBD1 (5 bases). CDR1 is GTSNPN and CDR2 is SVGIG in the germline V gene (reference sequence). V was shortened by 1 base and J by 2 bases, with 8 bases between the two germline ends. CDR3 length: 13 amino acids. CDR3 in amino acids: CAWSGQTNTEAFF. The CDR3, as DNA: TGTGCCTGGAGTGGACAGACCAACACTGAAGCTTTCTTT.